These 13 T cell receptor beta chains came from one sample sequenced in a study of Ad26.COV2.S vaccination and SARS-CoV-2 variants. The treatment here: some 19 received Ad26.COV2.S at low or high dose, single or two shots; about 5 received placebo; per-sample allocation not given. Each sample was drawn 63 days after the first injection (of vaccine or placebo). TCRdb's copy holds only in-frame clones and misses some; the assay was immunoSEQ multiplex PCR. The table lists some 340,000 clones, just under 85% of them singletons, with approximately 2.1% in the top ten. The starting material was peripheral blood, obtained in a trial of Ad26.COV2.S vaccine versus placebo. Receptor source: a person aged 18-60 years who received the Ad26.COV2.S COVID-19 vaccine or a placebo.

The chain carries TRBV5-5 and TRBJ1-1; TRBD1 aligns across 10 bases. V gave up 6 bases and J gave up 5 bases; unmatched junction bases: 7. This CDR3 spans 14 amino acids. CDR1 and CDR2 (germline): SGHKS, YYEKEE (reference sequence). The CDR3 loop is CASTLTGGRTEAFF. CDR3 bases: TGTGCCAGCACCCTGACAGGGGGCAGGACTGAAGCTTTCTTT.

V usage is TRBV2 and J usage is TRBJ1-5, with D uncertain. Trimming took off 6 bases at V and 0 bases at J, with 9 bases between the two ends. This CDR3 is 14 amino acids long. Germline lookup yields CDR1 SNHLY and CDR2 FYNNEI. The DNA of the CDR3 is TGTGCCAGCAGGGCCTACAATAGCAATCAGCCCCAGCATTTT. This translates into CASRAYNSNQPQHF.

The chain couples TRBV28 to TRBJ2-4; D could derive from TRBD1 or TRBD2 (5 bases each). Germline lookup yields CDR1 MDHEN and CDR2 SYDVKM. The CDR3 extends over 16 amino acids. V was trimmed by 2 bases and J by 0 bases, leaving 11 bases between them. CDR3 residues: CASSLVGTLAKNIQYF. In DNA form, the CDR3 reads TGTGCCAGCAGTTTAGTAGGGACCCTAGCCAAAAACATTCAGTACTTC.

The chain carries TRBV28 and TRBJ2-7; the D gene is possibly TRBD1 (5 bases). The CDR3 totals 13 residues. Trimming left V 3 bases short and J 5 bases short, with 11 bases between. Germline lookup yields CDR1 MDHEN and CDR2 SYDVKM. The CDR3 DNA follows: TGTGCCAGCAGTTTGCAGGGTACCCACGAGCAGTACTTC. The encoded protein is CASSLQGTHEQYF.

J is TRBJ2-7 and V is TRBV7-9; TRBD1 aligns across 7 bases. CDR3 length equals 11 residues. Trimming removed 3 bases from V and 10 bases from J; junction bases left unmatched: 3. Per germline, CDR1 SEHNR and CDR2 FQNEAQ (reference sequence). The CDR3, as DNA: TGTGCCAGCAGCTTCGACAGGGTTCAGTACTTC. It encodes CASSFDRVQYF.

Only a few counts were recorded for this clone. This chain connects TRBV5-1 to TRBJ2-2; D gene ambiguous. From germline, CDR1 is SGHRS and CDR2 YFSETQ. V was clipped by 3 bases and J by 6 bases, with 9 bases between them. The CDR3 has 13 residues. This CDR3 reads CASSSVVPGELFF. The CDR3 region has the DNA TGCGCCAGCAGCTCGGTGGTACCCGGGGAGCTGTTTTTT.

The J gene is TRBJ1-1, the V gene TRBV6-5; 8 bases align to TRBD1. There are 15 residues in the CDR3. Germline V CDR1 and CDR2: MNHEY, SVGAGI. Losses at the gene ends were 4 bases for V and 1 base for J; bases not matched to a gene: 5. DNA for the CDR3: TGTGCCAGCAGTTTCATACAGGGGGGGAACACTGAAGCTTTCTTT. The encoded protein is CASSFIQGGNTEAFF.

The V gene is TRBV7-9, the J gene TRBJ1-2, with 7 bases matching TRBD1. The CDR3 sequence is 14 residues long. V trimming: 5 bases; J trimming: 8 bases; junction bases outside the gene matches: 11. The germline gives CDR1 SEHNR, CDR2 FQNEAQ (reference sequence). Here the CDR3 reads CASSTTGPGGGYTF. The CDR3 DNA reads TGTGCCAGCAGCACGACAGGGCCCGGGGGAGGCTACACCTTC.

V usage is TRBV5-1 and J usage is TRBJ1-1, with a tentative D call TRBD1 (5 bases). The V gene's germline CDR1 is SGHRS and CDR2 YFSETQ. There are 15 residues in the CDR3. Trimming removed 5 bases from V and 0 bases from J, with 14 bases in between. CDR3 DNA sequence: TGCGCCAGCAGTGGGGCGACCTTTATGAACACTGAAGCTTTCTTT. This codes for CASSGATFMNTEAFF.

This chain links TRBV3-1 (or the pseudogene TRBV3-2) with TRBJ2-7, with TRBD1 matching over 7 bases. There are 16 residues in the CDR3. Germline CDR1 LGHDT, CDR2 YNNKEL (reference sequence). The V gene end was trimmed by 1 base and the J gene end by 0 bases; junction bases not matched to a gene: 6. CDR3 region: CASSQGTGSSSYEQYF. Written as DNA, the CDR3 is TGTGCCAGCAGCCAAGGGACAGGCTCAAGCTCCTACGAGCAGTACTTC.

J is TRBJ1-4 and V is TRBV27, with 7 positions matching TRBD1. Germline CDR1 reads MNHEY; CDR2 reads SMNVEV (reference sequence). V shed 6 bases and J 8 bases; nucleotides not matched to a gene: 12. The CDR3 totals 15 residues. The CDR3 bases are TGTGCCAGCAGACCCTTTACAGGGGTAGGAGAAAAACTGTTTTTT. Translating it yields CASRPFTGVGEKLFF.

V is TRBV10-3 and J is TRBJ2-3, with 7 bases aligning to TRBD1. This CDR3 has 17 amino acids. CDR1 is ENHRY and CDR2 is SYGVKD in the germline V gene. V shed 3 bases, J shed 8 bases, and the junction held 17 bases outside the gene matches. The CDR3, as DNA: TGTGCCATCAGTGAAGCTTTGGGGACAGTACCCTCGAGTACGCAGTATTTT. Translated, it gives CAISEALGTVPSSTQYF.

This clone appeared a single time. The chain employs TRBV23-1 and TRBJ1-2; the match to TRBD1 covers 7 bases. TRBV23-1 is an open reading frame, and its role is uncertain. The CDR3 extends over 16 amino acids. J lost 5 bases, V lost 0 bases, and 9 bases had no gene match. The CDR3 is CASSQSRDSLFYGYTF. DNA for the CDR3: TGCGCCAGCAGTCAATCACGGGACAGTCTTTTTTATGGCTACACCTTC.